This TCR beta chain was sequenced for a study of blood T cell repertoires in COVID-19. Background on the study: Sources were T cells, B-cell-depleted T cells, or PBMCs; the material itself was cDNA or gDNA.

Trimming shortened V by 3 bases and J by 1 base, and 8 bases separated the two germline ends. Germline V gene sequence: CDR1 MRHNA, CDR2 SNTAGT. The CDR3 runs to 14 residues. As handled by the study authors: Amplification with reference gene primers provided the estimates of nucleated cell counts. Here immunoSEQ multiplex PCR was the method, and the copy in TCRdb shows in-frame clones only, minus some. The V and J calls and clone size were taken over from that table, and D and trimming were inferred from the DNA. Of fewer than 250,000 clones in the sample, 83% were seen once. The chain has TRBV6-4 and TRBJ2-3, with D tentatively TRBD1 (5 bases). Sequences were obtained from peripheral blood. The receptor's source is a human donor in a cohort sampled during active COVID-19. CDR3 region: CASSEEGGTDTQYF. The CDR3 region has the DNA TGTGCCAGCAGTGAGGAAGGGGGCACAGATACGCAGTATTTT.